The T cell receptor beta chain described here comes from a study of cytotoxic CD8 clonotypes in ibrutinib-treated CLL. Overall study: Mean productive templates were around 260,000; mean productive rearrangements were about 89,000.

The protocol was immunoSEQ multiplex PCR, while the TCRdb copy is restricted to in-frame clones and leaves out a portion. The sample lists roughly 24,000 clones; under 85% were seen once. The germline V gene has CDR1 SGHDN and CDR2 FVKESK. CDR3 size: 15 residues. J lost 5 bases, V lost 4 bases, and 10 bases had no gene match. About this clone: Its antigen is as yet unknown.

Study results and caveats: The study found clonality rose at ibrutinib response, then fell toward baseline at progression.

The chain carries TRBV14 and TRBJ1-1, with 7 nucleotides matching TRBD1. The specimen comprised PBMCs, sampled before ibrutinib treatment. This sequence originates from a human donor with chronic lymphocytic leukemia. CDR3 loop: CASSPRQGFGTEAFF. CDR3 sequence (DNA): TGTGCCAGCAGCCCTAGACAGGGCTTCGGGACTGAAGCTTTCTTT.